Below are 4 T cell receptor beta chains sequenced from a single sample in a study of T cell repertoires in cytomegalovirus infection (dated by TCRdb to the late 2010s). Sequencing relied on an Illumina HiSeq 1500. TCRdb applied fastp at Q25 and MiXCR to the public reads, then kept only in-frame beta chains. Entries are consolidated by CDR3 protein sequence, retaining the most common genes and DNA. The sample has almost 500,000 distinct CDR3 sequences on record, 11% of them singletons. Of the sample, around 9.6% falls within the top ten clones. Sequenced sample: PBMCs. The receptors were sampled from a human donor in good health (CMV status not recorded). Some clones in this sample may be carry-over from other donors' samples.

The chain employs TRBV2 and TRBJ2-1; D is undetermined. CDR3 length: 14 amino acids. V gave up 4 bases and J gave up 8 bases, with 15 bases separating them. Germline V gene lookup returns CDR1 SNHLY and CDR2 FYNNEI. The DNA of the CDR3 is TGTGCCAGCAGTGTACCCTCAGCGTCGCATGAGCAGTTCTTC. The encoded protein is CASSVPSASHEQFF.

This clonotype was seen at least ten times. The V gene is TRBV27, the J gene TRBJ2-3; D gene uncertain. The CDR3 is made up of 13 amino acids. Germline CDR1 is MNHEY and CDR2 is SMNVEV (reference sequence). Trimming took 7 bases from V and 6 from J, leaving 14 bases between them. The CDR3 sequence: CASNVGIGDTQYF. CDR3 nucleotide sequence: TGTGCCAGCAATGTGGGGATCGGGGATACGCAGTATTTT.

V and J are TRBV5-1 and TRBJ2-5; 9 bases align to TRBD1. V dropped 9 bases and J dropped 4; count of bases not matched to a gene: 10. CDR3 length equals 14 residues. Germline V gene data show CDR1 as SGHRS and CDR2 as YFSETQ. The CDR3 spells CATRPGTGRETQYF. The CDR3 DNA follows: TGCGCCACCCGCCCGGGGACAGGGAGAGAGACCCAGTACTTC.

This clonotype was recorded at least ten times. The chain recombines TRBV20-1 with TRBJ1-5; TRBD1 might be the D (5 bases). This CDR3 has 14 residues. CDR1 is DFQATT, CDR2 SNEGSKA, per germline (reference sequence). V lost 5 bases and J 3 bases, leaving 14 bases between the germline ends. CDR3 coding DNA: TGCAGTGCTCATCGGGGGGGATCCAATCAGCCCCAGCATTTT. Protein product: CSAHRGGSNQPQHF.